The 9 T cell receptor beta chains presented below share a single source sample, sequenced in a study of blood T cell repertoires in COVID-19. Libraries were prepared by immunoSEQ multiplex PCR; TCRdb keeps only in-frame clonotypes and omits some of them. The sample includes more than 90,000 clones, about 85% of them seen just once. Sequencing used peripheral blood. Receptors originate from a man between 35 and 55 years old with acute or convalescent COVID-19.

The CDR3 DNA is TGTGCCAGCTCGTTCCTCACAGATACGCAGTATTTT. It encodes CASSFLTDTQYF. The chain couples TRBV3-1 (or the pseudogene TRBV3-2) to TRBJ2-3; D call uncertain. The CDR3 is 12 residues long. V dropped 8 bases and J dropped 2 bases, with 8 bases sitting between them. Germline assignment: CDR1 LGHDT and CDR2 YNNKEL (reference sequence).

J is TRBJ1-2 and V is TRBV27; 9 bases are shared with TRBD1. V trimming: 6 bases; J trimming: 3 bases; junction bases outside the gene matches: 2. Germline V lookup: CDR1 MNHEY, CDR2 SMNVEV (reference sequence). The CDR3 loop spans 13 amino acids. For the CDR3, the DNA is TGTGCCAGCAGAGACAGGGGGGACTATGGCTACACCTTC. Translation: CASRDRGDYGYTF.

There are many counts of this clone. In DNA, the CDR3 is TGTGCCACCGGGGGGGGGACAGTCTACAATGAGCAGTTCTTC. It is translated as CATGGGTVYNEQFF. The genes are TRBV19 and TRBJ2-1, with D tentatively TRBD2 (8 bases). CDR3 length: 14 residues. V lost 10 bases to trimming and J lost 3 bases, with 16 bases between them. Per germline, CDR1 LNHDA and CDR2 SQIVND (reference sequence).

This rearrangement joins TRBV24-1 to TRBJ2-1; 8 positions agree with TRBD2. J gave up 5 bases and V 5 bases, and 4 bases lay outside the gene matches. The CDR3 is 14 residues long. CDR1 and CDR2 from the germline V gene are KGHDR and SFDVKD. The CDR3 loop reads CATSGKRGHNEQFF. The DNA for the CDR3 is TGTGCCACCAGTGGGAAGCGGGGGCACAATGAGCAGTTCTTC.

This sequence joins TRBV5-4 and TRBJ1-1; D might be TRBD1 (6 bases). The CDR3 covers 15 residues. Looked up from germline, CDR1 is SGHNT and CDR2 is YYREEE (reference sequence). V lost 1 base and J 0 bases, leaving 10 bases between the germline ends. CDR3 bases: TGTGCCAGCAGCTTGCCCCCAGGGGTGAACACTGAAGCTTTCTTT. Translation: CASSLPPGVNTEAFF.

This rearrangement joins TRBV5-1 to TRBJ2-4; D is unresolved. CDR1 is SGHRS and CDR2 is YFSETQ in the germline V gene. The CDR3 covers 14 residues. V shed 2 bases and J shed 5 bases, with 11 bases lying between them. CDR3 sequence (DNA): TGCGCCAGCAGCTTCCCGGGTTCGGAAAACATTCAGTACTTC. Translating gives CASSFPGSENIQYF.

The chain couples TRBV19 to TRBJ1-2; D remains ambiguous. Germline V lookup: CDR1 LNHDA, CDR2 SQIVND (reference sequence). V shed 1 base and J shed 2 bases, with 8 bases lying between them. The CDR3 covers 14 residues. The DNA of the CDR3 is TGTGCCAGTAGTATAGGGACGGGGAACTATGGCTACACCTTC. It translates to CASSIGTGNYGYTF.

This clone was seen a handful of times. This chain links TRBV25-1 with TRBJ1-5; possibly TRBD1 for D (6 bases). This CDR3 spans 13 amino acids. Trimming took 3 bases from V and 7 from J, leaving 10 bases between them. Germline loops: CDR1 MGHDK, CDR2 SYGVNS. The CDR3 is CASSDARGQPQHF. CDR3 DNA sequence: TGTGCCAGCAGTGACGCCAGGGGACAGCCCCAGCATTTT.

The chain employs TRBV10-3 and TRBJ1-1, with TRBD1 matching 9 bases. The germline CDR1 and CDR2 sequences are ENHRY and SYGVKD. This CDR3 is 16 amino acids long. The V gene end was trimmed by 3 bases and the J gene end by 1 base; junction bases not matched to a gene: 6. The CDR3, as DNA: TGTGCCATCAGTGAACAGGGGGCTATAGGGAACACTGAAGCTTTCTTT. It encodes CAISEQGAIGNTEAFF.